This entry concerns a single TCR beta chain. This clonotype has a handful of counts. Which antigen it targets is not known. No quality values exist for individual bases; no much larger clone is one base distant. Libraries of naive CD8 T cells were built from anywhere between about 17,000 and 1,000,000 sorted cells, with 10%, 30% or 50% of the purified RNA used. Naive CD8 T cells, defined as CD8+CD4-CCR7+CD45RA+, were FACS-sorted into RLT Plus buffer on a BD FACSAria II. To test detection sensitivity, Jurkat RNA equivalent to about ten TCR copies was spiked into samples of roughly 20,000-1,100,000 naive CD8 T cells. Enrichment of CD8 T cells was performed with RosetteSep CD8+ T Cell Enrichment Cocktail and Ficoll-Paque, after which ACK red cell lysis was carried out. This entry comes from a study of molecular identifiers for immune sequencing clone quantification (dated by TCRdb to the late 2010s). With respect to the entire study: For a replicate experiment, the RNA from either roughly 18,000 or 92,000 naive CD8 T cells was divided into five aliquots, and four of those aliquots went on to sequencing. The study was a methods study using CD8 T cells to benchmark molecular-identifier clustering-based TCR repertoire sequencing (MIDCIRS) and TCR RNA copy counting. Overall study results and their limits: The naive libraries included spiked-in Jurkat TCR RNA (roughly ten copies' worth), and this Jurkat TCR RNA is not part of the donor repertoire. Highly expanded clone sizes could be underestimated if identical TCR molecules share a barcode. Even against a background of approximately 1 million naive CD8 T cells, spiked-in Jurkat TCR RNA amounting to a single cell's worth was reported to be detectable. When barcode sub-clustering was not used, chimeric consensus sequences inflated TCR diversity, with chimeras reaching as high as 47%. Modeling gave 3 to 3.5 recovered TCR RNA copies per cell versus about 10 by digital PCR, implying roughly 30% capture efficiency. Clones above 20 RNA copies held over 97% of molecules in CMV-specific effector cells but under 1% in naive cells.

According to the germline V gene (reference sequence), CDR1 reads GTSNPN and CDR2 reads SVGIG. At the junction V is shortened by 1 base and J by 3 bases, with 11 bases in between. Its CDR3 holds 14 amino acids, cysteine through phenylalanine. Only the CDR3 part of the read is kept: 42 bases, read in frame from the first base. Preparation of the library involved PCR. Sequencing took place on an Illumina HiSeq 4000. Bulk TCR libraries were made following a previously described method, with the TCR primers given in Table S5. Purification of total RNA was performed with the Qiagen AllPrep DNA/RNA kit. Before any analysis, reads coming from multiple sequencing runs of the same library were combined into one pool. The original methods were these. Reads were retained only if the reads had an exact TCR constant sequence, and the retained reads were trimmed to 150 nt and grouped according to their 12-nt molecular barcodes. Reads inside each barcode group were sub-clustered using a 15% Levenshtein threshold, and a quality-weighted consensus sequence was constructed for each RNA molecule. Non-functional sequences were discarded, and so were lower-count sequences lying one edit away from another sequence. Barcode sub-clusters with fewer than 20% of the maximum read count were removed, based on fitting two negative binomial distributions. The public sequencing data were trimmed at Q25 with fastp and processed into clonotypes with MiXCR by TCRdb, which kept only in-frame beta chains. Rows matching on CDR3 protein sequence are summarized as one entry with the most common DNA and genes. TCRdb's processing, not the authors', yielded these V and J calls. Here the sample has about 54,000 distinct CDR3 sequences; 20% to 25% occur a single time. The ten largest make up 1.9% of the sample.

Material: naive CD8+ T cells from blood, with Jurkat cell RNA spiked in. Taken with the paper, the label for cell subset or site translates to: FACS-sorted CD8+CD4-CCR7+CD45RA+ naive T cells. The sequence came from a human donor in good health. Some libraries in this study had Jurkat cell RNA spiked in. Recombination connected TRBV30 to TRBJ2-3, with the identity of the D gene unclear. The sequenced DNA: TGTGCCTGGAGTGCTTCCCCCCAGACAGATACGCAGTATTTT. This is translated as CAWSASPQTDTQYF.